The present TCR beta chain was sequenced within a study of tumor-infiltrating lymphocytes in primary liver carcinoma. RNA and DNA were co-extracted from roughly 20-30 mg of unsorted bulk tissue. All of the tumor samples contained over 75% viable tumor cells. The researchers produced TCR beta cDNA from approximately 550 ng total RNA with a constant-region primer. What produced the TCR beta libraries was three nested multiplex PCR rounds using slightly modified ARM-PCR. It was with TRBV1-TRBV30 forward primers and a C-beta reverse primer that the first two PCR rounds were run, at roughly 9 cycles each. MiXCR, run by TCRdb on the multiplex PCR reads, gives a single entry per CDR3 protein. The sample has tens of thousands of distinct CDR3 sequences; 71% are singletons. As concerns this clonotype: Its target is not known. At one boundary the junction diverges from the germline segment, which might be a read error.

The CDR3 has 13 amino acids. Broader study findings: It was in tumors, not blood, that the top-250-clone fraction was significantly higher (p = 0.039).

This chain joins TRBV12-3 or TRBV12-4 and TRBJ2-1; no clear D. The material sequenced was liver tumor tissue from sampling region 4. The sample's subset: tumor region T4, right-lateral pole. This clonotype was sampled from a woman aged 60-75 years with primary liver carcinoma and hepatitis B virus infection. The CDR3 DNA reads as TGTGCCAGCAGCTCCAACAAGTACAATGGGCAGTTCTTC. Amino acids: CASSSNKYNGQFF.